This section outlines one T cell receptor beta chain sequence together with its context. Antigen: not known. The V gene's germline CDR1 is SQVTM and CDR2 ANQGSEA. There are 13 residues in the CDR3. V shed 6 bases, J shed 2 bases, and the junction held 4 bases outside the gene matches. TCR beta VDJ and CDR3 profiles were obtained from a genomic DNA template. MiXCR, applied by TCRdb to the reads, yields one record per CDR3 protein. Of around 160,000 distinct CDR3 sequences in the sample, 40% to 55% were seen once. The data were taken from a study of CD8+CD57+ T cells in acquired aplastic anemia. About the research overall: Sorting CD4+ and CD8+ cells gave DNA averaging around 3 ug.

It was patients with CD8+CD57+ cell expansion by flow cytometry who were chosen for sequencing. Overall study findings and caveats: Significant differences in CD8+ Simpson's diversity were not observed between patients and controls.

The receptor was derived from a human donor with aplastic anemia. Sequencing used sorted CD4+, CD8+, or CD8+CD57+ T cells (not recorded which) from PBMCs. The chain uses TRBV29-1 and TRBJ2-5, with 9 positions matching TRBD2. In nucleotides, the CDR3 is TGCAGCGTGAAGACTAGCGGACAAGAGACCCAGTACTTC. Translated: CSVKTSGQETQYF.